Detailed here is one TCR beta chain. Its antigen is unknown. This sample is drawn from a study of cytomegalovirus exposure and HLA in healthy donors. Whole-study results and caveats: It was shown in a later analysis that HLA-associated TCR beta chains were more clonally expanded than other, equally common chains.

This CDR3 is 17 amino acids long. V was pared by 0 bases and J by 5 bases, with 15 bases between. Germline V gives CDR1 SGDLS, CDR2 YYNGEE. It was with 60 Vbeta and 13 Jbeta primers that the PCR ran. Under the authors' procedure: Later reanalysis found about 80 million unique TCR beta chains, around 10 million of them shared. Only in-frame clones appear in the TCRdb table, and some are missing; sequencing was by immunoSEQ multiplex PCR. V and J calls and clone size are those listed in that table; D and trimming were worked out from the DNA. This repertoire shows hundreds of thousands of clones, approximately 80% found once; its top ten account for roughly 0.66%.

The J gene is TRBJ1-6, the V gene TRBV9; TRBD1 might be the D (6 bases). The sequence was obtained from a boy aged 2 to 9 in good health and CMV-seronegative. What was sequenced was PBMCs. The DNA of the CDR3 is TGTGCCAGCAGCGTAGGAGTGGGAGGGGGGGATAATTCACCCCTCCACTTT. It translates to CASSVGVGGGDNSPLHF.